The text below deals with one T cell receptor beta chain. Its specificity is not known. The study reverse transcribed the entire isolated RNA, so it sequenced expressed TCRB transcripts. The table came from immunoSEQ multiplex PCR; TCRdb's copy has only in-frame clones and leaves some out. The table lists 390,000 or so clones, around 14% of them singletons. The data derive from a study of beta chain features in type 1 diabetes. About the study: In age, gender and cell yields, patients were similar to healthy donors. Over all samples combined, 90 million to 140 million sorted cells were examined.

CD45RO/CCR7/CD25/CD127/CD95/CD27 separated CD4+ naive, central memory, regulatory and stem cell-like memory cells by sorting. Overall study findings and caveats: Comparison showed that naive, central memory and Treg TCRB repertoires appeared more similar among patients than among healthy donors.

This CDR3 spans 14 amino acids. Germline assignment: CDR1 KGHSH and CDR2 LQKENI. Trimming pared 6 bases from V and 2 bases from J, leaving 13 bases between. The clonotype was recovered from a man in his thirties or forties in good health. The chain is built from TRBV18 and TRBJ1-1; D perhaps matches TRBD1 (5 bases). Sequencing was carried out using naive CD4+ T cells from blood. The CDR3 here is CASSQLGGNTEAFF. DNA for the CDR3: TGTGCCAGCTCCCAACTTGGGGGAAACACTGAAGCTTTCTTT.